Listed here are 23 T cell receptor beta chains from one sample, sequenced in a study of OX40 agonist ivuxolimab in advanced cancers. TCRdb's table, derived via immunoSEQ multiplex PCR, lists solely in-frame clones and lacks some. The sample holds more than 60,000 clones; 85% are singletons and the top ten take under 4.5%. This sample comprised CD4+ or CD8+ T cells sorted from blood, obtained in a trial of the OX40 agonist ivuxolimab. The source is an adult with an advanced solid tumor such as melanoma, head and neck, liver or kidney cancer.

This clone was found a few times. V usage is TRBV4-1 and J usage is TRBJ1-2; no definite D call. Germline CDR1 MGHRA, CDR2 YSYEKL. This CDR3 has 14 residues. Trimming cost V 1 base and J 4 bases, with 10 bases left between them. CDR3 DNA: TGCGCCAGCAGCCAAGTTACGGGAATCTATGGCTACACCTTC. Its protein product is CASSQVTGIYGYTF.

The gene calls are TRBV4-1 and TRBJ1-2; no reliable D call. The V gene's germline CDR1 is MGHRA and CDR2 YSYEKL. There are 15 residues in the CDR3. The V and J ends lost 0 bases and 4 bases respectively, with 12 bases between them. The CDR3, as DNA: TGCGCCAGCAGCCAAGAAACTTCTATTGGCTATGGCTACACCTTC. Amino acids: CASSQETSIGYGYTF.

V and J are TRBV10-3 and TRBJ2-2; 12 nucleotides agree with TRBD2. This CDR3 is 20 amino acids long. V was pared by 8 bases and J by 5 bases, with 21 bases of the junction left unmatched. The V gene's germline CDR1 is ENHRY and CDR2 SYGVKD. The CDR3 region is CAIGTGTSGRTERSTGELFF. CDR3 nucleotide sequence: TGTGCCATCGGCACCGGCACTAGCGGGAGGACGGAACGGAGTACCGGGGAGCTGTTTTTT.

The rearrangement uses TRBV19 and TRBJ2-1; TRBD2 agrees at 7 bases. Germline assignment: CDR1 LNHDA and CDR2 SQIVND (reference sequence). The CDR3 totals 14 residues. The J segment lost 7 bases and the V segment lost 6 bases, leaving 9 bases of the junction unmatched. The CDR3: CASRVIGGVNEQFF. The CDR3 DNA reads TGTGCCAGTAGAGTCATTGGGGGGGTGAATGAGCAGTTCTTC.

This chain joins TRBV11-2 and TRBJ2-7; TRBD1 is a possible D gene (6 bases). CDR1 SGHAT and CDR2 FQNNGV come from the germline V gene. Trimming removed 6 bases at V and 6 bases at J, with 15 bases between. CDR3 length equals 13 residues. CDR3: CASSTGQLSEQYF. CDR3 DNA: TGTGCCAGCAGTACCGGACAGTTGAGCGAGCAGTACTTC.

The chain joins TRBV6-5 to TRBJ2-7; perhaps D is TRBD1 or TRBD2 (5 bases each). Trimming shortened V by 0 bases and J by 3 bases, and 12 bases separated the two germline ends. Germline assignment: CDR1 MNHEY and CDR2 SVGAGI. The CDR3 has 15 amino acids. CDR3 in amino acids: CASSYSGTEDYEQYF. CDR3 coding DNA: TGTGCCAGCAGTTACTCGGGGACGGAAGACTACGAGCAGTACTTC.

A remark on this clone: The germline gene is not matched at one end of the junction; a read error may be the cause. The chain couples TRBV27 to TRBJ2-1; either TRBD1 or TRBD2 may fit D (5 bases each). Germline lookup yields CDR1 MNHEY and CDR2 SMNVEV (reference sequence). This CDR3 has 15 amino acids. The CDR3 loop is CASKHGGGSNNEQFF. In nucleotides, the CDR3 is TGTGCCAGCAAACATGGGGGTGGCTCCAACAATGAGCAGTTCTTC.

To note about this clone: The junction shows a germline mismatch at one end, possibly a read error. The chain couples TRBV9 to TRBJ2-1, with D uncertain. CDR1 is SGDLS, CDR2 YYNGEE, per germline. The CDR3 contains 13 residues. CDR3 sequence (DNA): TGTGCCAACAGCGTCAGTCGATACAATGAGCAGTTCTTC. It yields the protein CANSVSRYNEQFF.

This chain joins TRBV5-4 and TRBJ2-3; D is perhaps TRBD1 or TRBD2 (7 bases each). Germline CDR1 reads SGHNT; CDR2 reads YYREEE (reference sequence). The germline V and J ends were trimmed by 4 bases and 5 bases, with 20 bases remaining between them. CDR3 size: 16 residues. For the CDR3, the DNA is TGTGCCAGCAGCATACTGACTAGCCAGGGGGTAGATACGCAGTATTTT. It encodes CASSILTSQGVDTQYF.

This chain connects TRBV30 to TRBJ2-3; tentatively, D is TRBD1 (5 bases). Germline V CDR1 and CDR2: GTSNPN, SVGIG (reference sequence). This CDR3 has 18 amino acids. The germline V and J ends were trimmed by 0 bases and 0 bases, with 19 bases remaining between them. This chain's CDR3 is CAWSVRGRSSISTDTQYF. As DNA, the CDR3 is TGTGCCTGGAGTGTAAGGGGCCGCTCATCTATTAGCACAGATACGCAGTATTTT.

V and J are TRBV6-5 and TRBJ2-1; 10 bases fit TRBD2. Germline CDR1 MNHEY, CDR2 SVGAGI. V was pared by 0 bases and J by 5 bases, with 4 bases of the junction left unmatched. The CDR3 contains 16 residues. The CDR3 reads CASSYSGTSDNNEQFF. DNA of the CDR3: TGTGCCAGCAGTTACTCCGGGACTAGCGATAACAATGAGCAGTTCTTC.

The rearrangement uses TRBV11-2 and TRBJ2-7; D might be TRBD1 or TRBD2, each matching 5 bases. V was clipped by 3 bases and J by 3 bases, with 15 bases between them. This CDR3 has 15 residues. Germline V gene data show CDR1 as SGHAT and CDR2 as FQNNGV. The CDR3 here is CASSFGSGRIYEQYF. The CDR3 coding sequence is TGTGCCAGCAGCTTTGGGTCAGGGAGAATCTACGAGCAGTACTTC.

The chain has TRBV9 and TRBJ2-3; 13 bases are a match to TRBD2. Trimming removed 0 bases from V and 1 base from J; junction bases left unmatched: 2. The CDR3 length is 17 residues. Germline assignment: CDR1 SGDLS and CDR2 YYNGEE. The CDR3 DNA follows: TGTGCCAGCAGCGTAGGAGGACTAGCGGGGGGCACAGATACGCAGTATTTT. It codes for CASSVGGLAGGTDTQYF. The whole variable domain, filled in from reference TRBV9 and TRBJ2-3, reads DSGVTQTPKHLITATGQRVTLRCSPRSGDLSVYWYQQSLDQGLQFLIQYYNGEERAKGNILERFSAQQFPDLHSELNLSSLELGDSALYFCASSVGGLAGGTDTQYFGPGTRLTVL.

This chain links TRBV4-2 with TRBJ1-1; the match to TRBD1 covers 8 bases. This CDR3 spans 13 amino acids. The germline V gene encodes CDR1 LGHNA and CDR2 YNFKEQ. J gave up 10 bases and V 3 bases, and 7 bases lay outside the gene matches. CDR3 residues: CASSHGDRPVAFF. CDR3 DNA: TGTGCCAGCAGCCATGGGGACAGGCCGGTAGCTTTCTTT.

The chain links TRBV5-6 to TRBJ2-5, with 10 bases fitting TRBD1. The V gene's germline CDR1 is SGHDT and CDR2 YYEEEE. CDR3 length: 15 amino acids. Trimming at V came to 3 bases and at J to 5 bases, leaving 7 bases not matched to a gene. CDR3: CASSWGTGEEETQYF. The CDR3 nucleotides are TGTGCCAGCAGCTGGGGGACAGGGGAGGAGGAGACCCAGTACTTC. Together with reference TRBV5-6 and TRBJ2-5, the CDR3 gives the full variable domain: DAGVTQSPTHLIKTRGQQVTLRCSPKSGHDTVSWYQQALGQGPQFIFQYYEEEERQRGNFPDRFSGHQFPNYSSELNVNALLLGDSALYLCASSWGTGEEETQYFGPGTRLLVL.

The chain is built from TRBV10-1 and TRBJ1-1; D not certain. The CDR3 runs to 20 residues. The V end lost 4 bases, the J end lost 3 bases, and 30 bases lay between the germline ends. Germline CDR1 is WNHNN and CDR2 is SYGVQD (reference sequence). The CDR3: CASSGEAHWVIDQEYTEAFF. CDR3 sequence (DNA): TGCGCCAGCAGTGGAGAGGCACATTGGGTAATAGATCAGGAATACACTGAAGCTTTCTTT.

The rearrangement uses TRBV5-5 and TRBJ1-6; the D gene is possibly TRBD1 (6 bases). Germline values: CDR1 SGHKS, CDR2 YYEKEE (reference sequence). CDR3 size: 16 residues. The ends were cut back, 2 bases at V and 0 bases at J, with 9 bases in the middle. DNA for the CDR3: TGTGCCAGCAGCTTTACAGGGAGCTCCTATAATTCACCCCTCCACTTT. Encoded protein: CASSFTGSSYNSPLHF.

This chain connects TRBV6-5 to TRBJ1-1, with D maybe TRBD1 (6 bases). The CDR3 covers 15 residues. From germline, CDR1 is MNHEY and CDR2 SVGAGI. Trimming removed 4 bases at V and 6 bases at J, with 18 bases between. Here the CDR3 reads CASSFAGAAAPEAFF. The CDR3 DNA sequence: TGTGCCAGCAGTTTTGCAGGGGCCGCCGCTCCTGAAGCTTTCTTT.

This clone showed up just once. CDR3 nucleotides: TGTGCCAGCAGCGTAGGGGCCTCGGGTAGGGGGACTGGAGAGACCCAGTACTTC. Residues: CASSVGASGRGTGETQYF. This chain links TRBV9 with TRBJ2-5; either TRBD1 or TRBD2 may supply D (6 bases each). Deletions cut 0 bases from V and 4 bases from J, with 22 bases between. Looked up from germline, CDR1 is SGDLS and CDR2 is YYNGEE. This CDR3 region has 18 residues. The full variable domain, rest sourced from reference TRBV9 and TRBJ2-5, is DSGVTQTPKHLITATGQRVTLRCSPRSGDLSVYWYQQSLDQGLQFLIQYYNGEERAKGNILERFSAQQFPDLHSELNLSSLELGDSALYFCASSVGASGRGTGETQYFGPGTRLLVL.

The chain employs TRBV5-1 and TRBJ2-1; TRBD2 aligns across 11 bases. This CDR3 is 16 amino acids long. Germline CDR1 SGHRS, CDR2 YFSETQ. Trimming at V came to 0 bases and at J to 8 bases, leaving 7 bases not matched to a gene. The CDR3 reads CASSLERLAGIDEQFF. DNA of the CDR3: TGCGCCAGCAGCTTGGAGCGACTAGCGGGAATCGATGAGCAGTTCTTC.

This chain joins TRBV7-8 and TRBJ2-5, with D unclear. This CDR3 spans 11 amino acids. Germline assignment: CDR1 SGHVS and CDR2 FQNEAQ. Trimming left V 8 bases short and J 7 bases short, with 11 bases between. In DNA, the CDR3 is TGTGCCAGCGCTCGGGTAGGGACCCAGTACTTC. Translation: CASARVGTQYF. Together with reference TRBV7-8 and TRBJ2-5, the CDR3 gives the full variable domain: GAGVSQSPRYKVAKRGQDVALRCDPISGHVSLFWYQQALGQGPEFLTYFQNEAQLDKSGLPSDRFFAERPEGSVSTLKIQRTQQEDSAVYLCASARVGTQYFGPGTRLLVL.

V gene TRBV28 combines with J gene TRBJ2-7; D is possibly TRBD1 (6 bases). Germline CDR1 is MDHEN and CDR2 is SYDVKM. The CDR3 totals 15 residues. Trimming removed 5 bases from V and 2 bases from J, with 16 bases in between. CDR3 residues: CASSLPGQRTYEQYF. As DNA, the CDR3 is TGTGCCAGCAGTCTTCCGGGACAACGAACCTACGAGCAGTACTTC.

The sample holds one count of this clone. V gene TRBV4-1 combines with J gene TRBJ2-1; a possible D gene is TRBD2 (6 bases). The CDR3 runs to 16 residues. Trimming took 1 base from V and 4 from J, leaving 14 bases between them. Per the germline V gene, CDR1 is MGHRA and CDR2 is YSYEKL. CDR3 bases: TGCGCCAGCAGCCAAGCGGCACTAGCCTTATACAATGAGCAGTTCTTC. Encoded protein: CASSQAALALYNEQFF.